This T cell receptor (beta chain) was captured in a study of metastatic and nonmetastatic thyroid tumors. Turning to this clone: Sequence at one end of the junction differs from germline and may be a read error.

Ahead of thyroid surgery, no patient had received treatment of any kind. This CDR3 has 15 amino acids. CDR1 SGHRS and CDR2 YFSETQ come from the germline V gene. Via MiXCR, TCRdb re-called the PCR reads. The sample yields about 23,000 clones, approximately 24% seen once. The sample was tumor tissue. The chain has TRBV5-1 and TRBJ2-3, with TRBD2 as a possible D gene (5 bases). The source is a male donor with papillary thyroid cancer or a benign thyroid nodule (not recorded which). Some clones in this sample may be carry-over from other donors' samples. The CDR3, as DNA: TGCGCCAGCATCCCAATTCGGAGGAGCACAGATACGCACTATTTT. Translating gives CASIPIRRSTDTHYF.